The TCR beta chain under discussion was sequenced for a study of tumor-infiltrating lymphocytes in localized non-small cell lung cancer. Method: immunoSEQ multiplex PCR; TCRdb's copy keeps in-frame clones and lacks some. The table has several thousand clones, roughly 78% seen once. Germline CDR1 LNHDA, CDR2 SQIVND (reference sequence). The CDR3 is 19 amino acids. V was pared by 0 bases and J by 7 bases, with 15 bases of the junction left unmatched. The clonotype comes from a human donor with non-small cell lung cancer. The chain carries TRBV19 and TRBJ2-5; 12 bases are shared with TRBD2. Sequenced: uninvolved lung tissue not adjacent to the tumor. Here the CDR3 DNA reads TGTGCCAGTAGTATAGATTCCAGATCTAGCGGGAGGGGGAGAGTGACCCAGTACTTC. This gives the protein CASSIDSRSSGRGRVTQYF.